This TCR beta chain derives from a study of blood T cell repertoires in COVID-19. J gave up 4 bases and V 3 bases, and 3 bases lay outside the gene matches. This CDR3 spans 15 amino acids. Germline V CDR1 and CDR2: SGDLS, YYNGEE. How the authors handled the data: Amplification of reference gene primers was used by the study to estimate nucleated cell counts. Assay used: immunoSEQ multiplex PCR; TCRdb lists only in-frame clones, some missing. V and J calls and clone size are copied from that table; D and trimming were computed from the DNA. The sample contains about 73,000 clones, approximately 77% of which appear only once.

Specimen: peripheral blood. This sequence joins TRBV9 and TRBJ2-1, with 11 bases matching TRBD2. The origin of this receptor is a man aged 65-85 years with COVID-19, enrolled during active disease. The CDR3 sequence: CASSEGLADYNEQFF. CDR3 DNA sequence: TGTGCCAGCAGCGAGGGACTAGCGGATTACAATGAGCAGTTCTTC.